The 10 T cell receptor beta chains below all came from one sample that was sequenced in a study of Ad26.COV2.S vaccination and SARS-CoV-2 variants. Treatment noted: some 20 received Ad26.COV2.S at low or high dose, single or two shots; 5 received placebo; per-sample allocation not given. Specimen acquisition occurred on day 63 following the initial vaccine or placebo injection. Here immunoSEQ multiplex PCR was the method, and the copy in TCRdb shows in-frame clones only, minus some. Of about 350,000 clones listed, around 84% were seen once; the top ten hold 3.3%. Sequencing was performed on peripheral blood, taken in a trial of Ad26.COV2.S vaccine versus placebo. These receptors were taken from a person between 18 and 65 years old who received the Ad26.COV2.S COVID-19 vaccine or a placebo.

This clone was observed a single time. The genes are TRBV7-2 and TRBJ1-5, with D tentatively TRBD1 (6 bases). CDR3 length: 14 amino acids. Per germline, CDR1 SGHTA and CDR2 FQGNSA. The V end was cut by 4 bases, the J end by 3 bases, with 10 bases between. The CDR3 DNA is TGTGCCAGCAGCTCCACAGGGTTCAATCAGCCCCAGCATTTT. It yields the protein CASSSTGFNQPQHF.

The chain couples TRBV6-5 to TRBJ2-7; 8 nucleotides align to TRBD1. Germline-derived CDR1 and CDR2 are MNHEY and SVGAGI. Losses at the gene ends were 4 bases for V and 0 bases for J; bases not matched to a gene: 2. This CDR3 region has 14 residues. CDR3 region: CASSSGGGSYEQYF. The CDR3 DNA follows: TGTGCCAGCAGTTCAGGGGGCGGCTCCTACGAGCAGTACTTC.

V usage is TRBV19 and J usage is TRBJ2-3, with 9 positions matching TRBD1. The CDR3 sequence is 17 residues long. Trimming cost V 1 base and J 3 bases; bases outside gene matches: 8. In germline, CDR1 is LNHDA, CDR2 SQIVND (reference sequence). CDR3 loop: CASSIGYGQGLTDTQYF. The DNA for the CDR3 is TGTGCCAGTAGTATAGGTTACGGACAGGGGTTAACAGATACGCAGTATTTT.

V and J are TRBV6-5 and TRBJ2-7, with D perhaps being TRBD1 or TRBD2 (6 bases each). Looked up from germline, CDR1 is MNHEY and CDR2 is SVGAGI. Trimming shortened V by 6 bases and J by 2 bases, and 14 bases separated the two germline ends. The CDR3 runs 14 residues. The DNA of the CDR3 is TGTGCCAGCAGCCCACCGAGGGGGGCCTACGAGCAGTACTTC. Amino acids: CASSPPRGAYEQYF.

The chain has TRBV30 and TRBJ1-2; unclear D gene. With 4 bases removed from V and 8 bases from J, the gap between germline ends came to 20 bases. CDR3 length: 14 amino acids. Germline V gives CDR1 GTSNPN, CDR2 SVGIG (reference sequence). The CDR3: CAWNPDPLHGGYTF. CDR3 nucleotides: TGTGCCTGGAACCCCGACCCTCTACACGGCGGCTACACCTTC.

V and J are TRBV9 and TRBJ1-3; TRBD1 might be the D (6 bases). The CDR3 totals 14 residues. Germline V lookup: CDR1 SGDLS, CDR2 YYNGEE. V shed 0 bases and J shed 4 bases, with 8 bases lying between them. The chain's CDR3 is CASSVAGQGNTIYF. The DNA for the CDR3 is TGTGCCAGCAGCGTAGCAGGACAGGGAAACACCATATATTTT.

V is TRBV30 and J is TRBJ1-2; TRBD1 agrees at 7 bases. Germline values: CDR1 GTSNPN, CDR2 SVGIG (reference sequence). The CDR3 length is 13 residues. The junction had 7 bases not matched to a gene; V was cut back by 5 bases and J by 4 bases. The CDR3 spells CAWATGVGYGYTF. The CDR3 bases are TGTGCCTGGGCTACAGGGGTAGGCTATGGCTACACCTTC.

The chain recombines TRBV11-2 with TRBJ1-1; D remains ambiguous. V lost 1 base and J lost 1, with 13 bases in between. Germline-derived CDR1 and CDR2 are SGHAT and FQNNGV. The CDR3 totals 16 residues. The CDR3 DNA reads TGTGCCAGCAGCTTAGCATGGCTACAGTCGAACACTGAAGCTTTCTTT. Protein product: CASSLAWLQSNTEAFF.

The chain's CDR3 is CASSPRDRTDTQYF. The CDR3 coding sequence is TGTGCCAGCAGCCCCCGGGACAGAACAGATACGCAGTATTTT. This chain links TRBV7-2 with TRBJ2-3, with 7 nucleotides matching TRBD1. This CDR3 comprises 14 residues. The V and J ends lost 5 bases and 3 bases, in that order; junction bases with no gene match: 5. Per the germline V gene, CDR1 is SGHTA and CDR2 is FQGNSA.

The chain recombines TRBV2 with TRBJ1-2; 7 nucleotides align to TRBD1. CDR1 and CDR2 (germline): SNHLY, FYNNEI. The junction had 8 bases not matched to a gene; V was cut back by 6 bases and J by 4 bases. The CDR3 sequence is 14 residues long. The CDR3, as DNA: TGTGCCAGCAGAAACACAGGGGCCGCCTATGGCTACACCTTC. As protein: CASRNTGAAYGYTF.